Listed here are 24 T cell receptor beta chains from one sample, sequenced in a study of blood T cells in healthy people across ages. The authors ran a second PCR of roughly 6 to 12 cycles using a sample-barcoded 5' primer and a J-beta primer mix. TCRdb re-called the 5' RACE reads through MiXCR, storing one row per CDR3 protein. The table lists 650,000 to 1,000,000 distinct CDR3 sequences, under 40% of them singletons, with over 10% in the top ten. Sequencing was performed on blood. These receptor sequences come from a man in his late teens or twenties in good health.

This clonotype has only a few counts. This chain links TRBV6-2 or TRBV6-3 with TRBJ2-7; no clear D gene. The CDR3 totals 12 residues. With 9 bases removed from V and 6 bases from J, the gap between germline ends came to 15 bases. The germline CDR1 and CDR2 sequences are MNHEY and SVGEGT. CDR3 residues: CASGDGIGEQYF. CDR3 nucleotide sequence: TGTGCCAGTGGCGATGGTATCGGCGAGCAGTACTTC.

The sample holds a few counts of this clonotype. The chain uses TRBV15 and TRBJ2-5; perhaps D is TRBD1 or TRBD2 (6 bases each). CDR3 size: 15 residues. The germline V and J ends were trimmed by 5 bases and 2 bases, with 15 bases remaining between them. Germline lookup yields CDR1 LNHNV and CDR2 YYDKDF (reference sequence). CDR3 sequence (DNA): TGTGCCACCAGCCTGAAGGGGGGTATACAAGAGACCCAGTACTTC. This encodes CATSLKGGIQETQYF.

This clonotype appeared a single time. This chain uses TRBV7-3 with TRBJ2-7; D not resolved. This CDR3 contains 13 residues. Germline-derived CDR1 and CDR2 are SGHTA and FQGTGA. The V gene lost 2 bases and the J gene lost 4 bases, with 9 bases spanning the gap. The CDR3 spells CASSLGAKYEQYF. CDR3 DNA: TGTGCCAGCAGCTTAGGCGCTAAGTACGAGCAGTACTTC.

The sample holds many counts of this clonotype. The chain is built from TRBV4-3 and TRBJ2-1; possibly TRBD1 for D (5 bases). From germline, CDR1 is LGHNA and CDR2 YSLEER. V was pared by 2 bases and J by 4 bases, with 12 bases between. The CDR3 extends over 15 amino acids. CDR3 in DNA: TGCGCCAGCAGCCAATATCCAGGGCGGTACAATGAGCAGTTCTTC. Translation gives CASSQYPGRYNEQFF.

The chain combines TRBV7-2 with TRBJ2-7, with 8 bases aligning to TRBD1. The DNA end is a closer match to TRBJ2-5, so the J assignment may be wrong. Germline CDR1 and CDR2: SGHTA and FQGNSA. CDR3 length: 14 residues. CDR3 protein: CASTTAGGVETQYF. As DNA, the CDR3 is TGTGCCAGCACCACGGCAGGGGGCGTAGAGACCCAGTACTTC.

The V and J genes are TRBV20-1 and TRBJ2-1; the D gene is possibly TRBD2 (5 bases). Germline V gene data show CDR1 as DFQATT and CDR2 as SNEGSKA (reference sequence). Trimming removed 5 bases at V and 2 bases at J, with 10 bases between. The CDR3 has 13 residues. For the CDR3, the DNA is TGCAGTGCTCCAGGACTGGCCTACAATGAGCAGTTCTTC. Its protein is CSAPGLAYNEQFF.

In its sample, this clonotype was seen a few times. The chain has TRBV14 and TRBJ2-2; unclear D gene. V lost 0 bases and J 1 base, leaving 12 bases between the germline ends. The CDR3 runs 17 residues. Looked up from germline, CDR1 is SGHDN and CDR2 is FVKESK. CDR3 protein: CASSQEGLAGNTGELFF. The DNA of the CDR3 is TGTGCCAGCAGCCAAGAAGGGCTCGCTGGGAACACCGGGGAGCTGTTTTTT.

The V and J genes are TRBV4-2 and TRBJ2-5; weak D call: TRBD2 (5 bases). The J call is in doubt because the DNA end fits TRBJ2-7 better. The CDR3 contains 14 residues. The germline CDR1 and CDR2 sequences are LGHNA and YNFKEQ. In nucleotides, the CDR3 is TGTGCCAGCAGCCAAGATAGGCCGGCGGGCGAGCAGTACTTC. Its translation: CASSQDRPAGEQYF.

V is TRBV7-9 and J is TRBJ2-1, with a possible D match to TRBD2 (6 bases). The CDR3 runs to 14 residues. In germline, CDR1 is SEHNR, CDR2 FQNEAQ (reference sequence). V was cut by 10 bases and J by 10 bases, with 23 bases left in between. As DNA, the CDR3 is TGTGCCAACGCAGCCGGGACTCCTGGTGGGGAGCAGTTCTTC. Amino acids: CANAAGTPGGEQFF. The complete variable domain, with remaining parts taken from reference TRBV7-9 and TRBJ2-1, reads DTGVSQNPRHKITKRGQNVTFRCDPISEHNRLYWYRQTLGQGPEFLTYFQNEAQLEKSRLLSDRFSAERPKGSFSTLEIQRTEQGDSAMYLCANAAGTPGGEQFFGPGTRLTVL.

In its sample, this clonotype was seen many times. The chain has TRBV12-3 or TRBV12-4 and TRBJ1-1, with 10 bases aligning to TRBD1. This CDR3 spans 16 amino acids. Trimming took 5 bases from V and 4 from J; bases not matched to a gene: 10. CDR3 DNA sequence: TGTGCCAGCAGTCCAACCGGGACAGGGGCTTTCACTGAAGCTTTCTTT. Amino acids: CASSPTGTGAFTEAFF.

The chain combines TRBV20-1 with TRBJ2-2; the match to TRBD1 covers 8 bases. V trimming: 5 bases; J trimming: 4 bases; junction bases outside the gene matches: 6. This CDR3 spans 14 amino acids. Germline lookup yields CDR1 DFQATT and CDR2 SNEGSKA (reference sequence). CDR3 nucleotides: TGCAGTGCTCTTTGGGACAGGCCCACCGGGGAGCTGTTTTTT. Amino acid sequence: CSALWDRPTGELFF.

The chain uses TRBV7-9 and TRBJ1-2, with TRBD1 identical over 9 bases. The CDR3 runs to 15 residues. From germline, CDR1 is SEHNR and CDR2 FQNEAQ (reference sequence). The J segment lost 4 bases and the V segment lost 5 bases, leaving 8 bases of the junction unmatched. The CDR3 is CASSLTMTGGYGYTF. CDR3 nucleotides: TGTGCCAGCAGCCTTACTATGACAGGGGGCTATGGCTACACCTTC.

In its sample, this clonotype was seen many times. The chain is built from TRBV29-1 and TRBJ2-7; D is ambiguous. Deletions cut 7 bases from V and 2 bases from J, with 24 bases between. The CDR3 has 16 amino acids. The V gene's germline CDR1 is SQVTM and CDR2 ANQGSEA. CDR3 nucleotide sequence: TGCAGCGCCGTACTTAGACTCCCCCAGGCGCCCTACGAGCAGTACTTC. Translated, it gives CSAVLRLPQAPYEQYF.

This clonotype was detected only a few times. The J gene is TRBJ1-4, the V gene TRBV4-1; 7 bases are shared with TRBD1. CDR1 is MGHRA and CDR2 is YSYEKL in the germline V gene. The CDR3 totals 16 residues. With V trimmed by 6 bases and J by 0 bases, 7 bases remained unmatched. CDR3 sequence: CASRADRAPTNEKLFF. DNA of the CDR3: TGCGCCAGCAGGGCCGACAGGGCCCCAACTAATGAAAAACTGTTTTTT.

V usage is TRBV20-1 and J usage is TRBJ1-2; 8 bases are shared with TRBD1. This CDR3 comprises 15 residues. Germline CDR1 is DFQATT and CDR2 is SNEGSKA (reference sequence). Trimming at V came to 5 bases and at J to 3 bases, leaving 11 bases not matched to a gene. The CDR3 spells CSALPLQGADYGYTF. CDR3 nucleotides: TGCAGTGCTCTCCCCCTGCAGGGGGCTGACTATGGCTACACCTTC.

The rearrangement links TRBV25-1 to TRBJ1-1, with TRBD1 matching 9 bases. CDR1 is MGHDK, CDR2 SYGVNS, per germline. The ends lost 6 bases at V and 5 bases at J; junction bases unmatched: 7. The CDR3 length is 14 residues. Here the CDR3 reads CASSGDRVWTEAFF. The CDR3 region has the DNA TGTGCCAGCAGCGGGGACAGGGTTTGGACTGAAGCTTTCTTT.

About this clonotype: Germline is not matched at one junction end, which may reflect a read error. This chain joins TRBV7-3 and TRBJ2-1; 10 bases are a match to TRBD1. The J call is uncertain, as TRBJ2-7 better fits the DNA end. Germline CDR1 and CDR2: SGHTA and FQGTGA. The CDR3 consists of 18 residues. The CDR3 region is CVSSPLETGQGPYNEQYF. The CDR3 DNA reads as TGTGTCAGCAGCCCCCTGGAAACGGGACAGGGGCCATACAATGAGCAGTACTTC.

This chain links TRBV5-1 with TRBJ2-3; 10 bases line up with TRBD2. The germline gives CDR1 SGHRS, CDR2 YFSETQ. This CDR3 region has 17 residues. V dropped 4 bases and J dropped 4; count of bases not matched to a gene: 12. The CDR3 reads CASSASASGGVADTQYF. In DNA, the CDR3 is TGCGCCAGCAGCGCCTCGGCTAGCGGGGGTGTCGCAGATACGCAGTATTTT.

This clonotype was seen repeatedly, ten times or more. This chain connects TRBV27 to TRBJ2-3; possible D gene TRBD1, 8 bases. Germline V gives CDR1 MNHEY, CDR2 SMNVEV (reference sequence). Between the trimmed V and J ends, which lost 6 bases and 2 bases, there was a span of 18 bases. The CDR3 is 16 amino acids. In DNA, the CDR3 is TGTGCCAGCAGCCCTGAGACAGGGGACTACACAGATACGCAGTATTTT. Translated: CASSPETGDYTDTQYF.

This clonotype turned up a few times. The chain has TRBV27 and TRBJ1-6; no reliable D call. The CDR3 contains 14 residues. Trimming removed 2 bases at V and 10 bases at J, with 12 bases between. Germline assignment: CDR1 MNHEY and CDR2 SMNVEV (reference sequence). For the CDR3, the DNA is TGTGCCAGCAGTTTAAGCGGGCTTGGATCACCCCTCCACTTT. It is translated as CASSLSGLGSPLHF.

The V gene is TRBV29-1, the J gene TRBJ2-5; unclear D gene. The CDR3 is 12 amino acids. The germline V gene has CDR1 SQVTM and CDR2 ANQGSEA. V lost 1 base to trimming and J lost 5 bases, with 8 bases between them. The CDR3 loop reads CSVEVVGETQYF. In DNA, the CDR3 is TGCAGCGTTGAAGTGGTGGGGGAGACCCAGTACTTC.

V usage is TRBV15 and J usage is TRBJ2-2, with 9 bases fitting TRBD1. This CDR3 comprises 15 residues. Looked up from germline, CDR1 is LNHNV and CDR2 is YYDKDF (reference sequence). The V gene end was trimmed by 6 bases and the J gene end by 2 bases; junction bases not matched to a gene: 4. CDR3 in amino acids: CATRRDRVNTGELFF. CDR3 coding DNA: TGTGCCACCAGGCGGGACAGGGTCAACACCGGGGAGCTGTTTTTT.

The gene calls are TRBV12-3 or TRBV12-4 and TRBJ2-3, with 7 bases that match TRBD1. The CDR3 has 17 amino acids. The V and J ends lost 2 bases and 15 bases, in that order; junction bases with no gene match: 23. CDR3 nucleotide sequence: TGTGCCAGCAGTTTATCCCGGGACAGACATAGCACAGATACGGAATATTTT. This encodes CASSLSRDRHSTDTEYF.

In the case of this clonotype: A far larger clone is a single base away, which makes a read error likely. In DNA form, the CDR3 reads TGTGCCAGCAGTTTGGGCGGATCCTACGAGCGGTACTTC. Translated, it gives CASSLGGSYERYF. This chain connects TRBV12-3 or TRBV12-4 to TRBJ2-7; no definite D call. The CDR3 runs 13 residues.